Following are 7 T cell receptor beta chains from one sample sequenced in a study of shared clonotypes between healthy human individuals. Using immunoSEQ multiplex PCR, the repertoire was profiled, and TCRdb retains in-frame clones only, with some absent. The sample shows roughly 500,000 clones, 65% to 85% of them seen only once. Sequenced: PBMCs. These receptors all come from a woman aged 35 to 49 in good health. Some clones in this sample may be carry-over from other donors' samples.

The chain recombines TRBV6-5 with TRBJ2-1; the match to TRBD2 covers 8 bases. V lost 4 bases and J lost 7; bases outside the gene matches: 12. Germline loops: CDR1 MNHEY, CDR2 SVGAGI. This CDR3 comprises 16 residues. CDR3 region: CASSSPSGPSWNEQFF. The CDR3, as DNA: TGTGCCAGCAGTTCCCCTAGCGGGCCCTCCTGGAATGAGCAGTTCTTC.

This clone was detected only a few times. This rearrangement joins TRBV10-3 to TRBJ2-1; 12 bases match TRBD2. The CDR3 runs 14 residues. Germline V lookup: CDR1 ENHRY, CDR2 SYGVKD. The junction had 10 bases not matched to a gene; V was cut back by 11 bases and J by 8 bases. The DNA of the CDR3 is TGTGCCGCCGCCCTAGCGGGAGGGAGCGATGAGCAGTTCTTC. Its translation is CAAALAGGSDEQFF.

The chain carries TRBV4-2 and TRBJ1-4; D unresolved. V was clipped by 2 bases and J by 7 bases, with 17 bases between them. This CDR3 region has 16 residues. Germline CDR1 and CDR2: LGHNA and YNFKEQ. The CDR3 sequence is CASSQPSMGMAEKLFF. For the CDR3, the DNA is TGTGCCAGCAGCCAACCCTCTATGGGGATGGCTGAAAAACTGTTTTTT.

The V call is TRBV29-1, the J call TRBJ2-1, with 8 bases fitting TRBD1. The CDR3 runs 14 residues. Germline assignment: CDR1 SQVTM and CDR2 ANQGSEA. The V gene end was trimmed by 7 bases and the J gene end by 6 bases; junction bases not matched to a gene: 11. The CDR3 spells CSAYPTGAPNEQFF. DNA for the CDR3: TGCAGCGCCTACCCGACAGGGGCCCCCAATGAGCAGTTCTTC.

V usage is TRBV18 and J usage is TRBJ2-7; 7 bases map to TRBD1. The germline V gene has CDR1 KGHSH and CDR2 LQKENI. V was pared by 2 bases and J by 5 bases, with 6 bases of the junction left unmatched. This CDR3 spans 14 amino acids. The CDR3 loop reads CASSPRTGSDEQYF. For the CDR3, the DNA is TGTGCCAGCTCACCAAGGACAGGTAGCGACGAGCAGTACTTC.

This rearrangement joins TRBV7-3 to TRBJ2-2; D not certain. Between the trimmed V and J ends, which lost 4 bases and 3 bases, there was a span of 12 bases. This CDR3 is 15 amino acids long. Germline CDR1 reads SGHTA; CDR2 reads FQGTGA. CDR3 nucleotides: TGTGCCAGCAGCTCCAGTATAGTGGACACCGGGGAGCTGTTTTTT. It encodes CASSSSIVDTGELFF.

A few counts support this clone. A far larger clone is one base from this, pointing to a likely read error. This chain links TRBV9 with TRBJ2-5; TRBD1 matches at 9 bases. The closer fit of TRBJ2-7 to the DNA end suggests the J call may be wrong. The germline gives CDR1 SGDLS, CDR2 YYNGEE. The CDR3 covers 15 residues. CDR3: CASSVEGTGSYEQYF. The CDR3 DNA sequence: TGTGCCAGCAGCGTAGAGGGGACAGGGTCCTACGAGCAGTACTTC.